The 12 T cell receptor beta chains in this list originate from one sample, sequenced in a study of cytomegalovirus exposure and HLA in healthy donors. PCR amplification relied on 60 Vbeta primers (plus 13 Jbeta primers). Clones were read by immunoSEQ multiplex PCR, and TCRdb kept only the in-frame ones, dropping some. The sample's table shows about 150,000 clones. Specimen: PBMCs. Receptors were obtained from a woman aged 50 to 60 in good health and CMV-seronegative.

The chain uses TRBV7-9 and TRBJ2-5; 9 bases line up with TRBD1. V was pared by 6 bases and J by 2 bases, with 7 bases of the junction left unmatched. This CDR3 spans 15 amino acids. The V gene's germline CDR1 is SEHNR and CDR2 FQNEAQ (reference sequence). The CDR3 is CASRFGQGNQETQYF. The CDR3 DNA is TGTGCCAGCAGATTTGGACAGGGGAATCAAGAGACCCAGTACTTC.

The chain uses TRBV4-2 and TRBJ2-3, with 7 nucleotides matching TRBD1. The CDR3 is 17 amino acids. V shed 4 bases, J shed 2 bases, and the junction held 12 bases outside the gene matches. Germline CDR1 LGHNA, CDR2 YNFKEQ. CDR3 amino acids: CASSRKGQAINTDTQYF. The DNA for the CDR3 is TGTGCCAGCAGCCGTAAAGGACAGGCCATCAACACAGATACGCAGTATTTT.

The CDR3 protein is CSVEGSGISTDTQYF. The DNA for the CDR3 is TGCAGCGTTGAGGGGTCAGGGATAAGCACAGATACGCAGTATTTT. This rearrangement joins TRBV29-1 to TRBJ2-3, with a weak D call TRBD1 (5 bases). V lost 3 bases to trimming and J lost 0 bases, with 13 bases between them. Germline CDR1 is SQVTM and CDR2 is ANQGSEA. This CDR3 comprises 15 residues.

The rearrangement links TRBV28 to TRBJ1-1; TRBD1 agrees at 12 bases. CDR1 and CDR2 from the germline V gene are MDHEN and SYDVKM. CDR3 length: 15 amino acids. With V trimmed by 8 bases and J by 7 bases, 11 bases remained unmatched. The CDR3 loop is CASLGQGASSGEAFF. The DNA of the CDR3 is TGTGCCAGCCTGGGACAGGGGGCGAGTTCTGGTGAAGCTTTCTTT. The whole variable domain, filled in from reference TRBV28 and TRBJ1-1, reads DVKVTQSSRYLVKRTGEKVFLECVQDMDHENMFWYRQDPGLGLRLIYFSYDVKMKEKGDIPEGYSVSREKKERFSLILESASTNQTSMYLCASLGQGASSGEAFFGQGTRLTVV.

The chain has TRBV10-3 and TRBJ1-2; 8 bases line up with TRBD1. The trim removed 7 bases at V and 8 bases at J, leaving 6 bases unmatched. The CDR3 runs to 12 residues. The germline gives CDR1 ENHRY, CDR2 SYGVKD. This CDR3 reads CAIKQGDGGYTF. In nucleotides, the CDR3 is TGTGCCATCAAACAGGGGGATGGGGGCTACACCTTC.

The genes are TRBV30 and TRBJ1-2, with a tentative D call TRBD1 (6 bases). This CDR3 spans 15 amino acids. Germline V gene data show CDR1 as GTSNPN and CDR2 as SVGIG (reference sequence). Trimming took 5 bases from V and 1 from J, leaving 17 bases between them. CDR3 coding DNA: TGTGCCTGGGTCGGTTGGGGGCCGGTTAACTATGGCTACACCTTC. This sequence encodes CAWVGWGPVNYGYTF.

The CDR3 loop reads CASSDSGALSGELFF. For the CDR3, the DNA is TGTGCCAGCAGCGATAGCGGGGCCCTCAGCGGGGAGCTGTTTTTT. The genes are TRBV9 and TRBJ2-2, with TRBD2 identical over 8 bases. V dropped 3 bases and J dropped 7; count of bases not matched to a gene: 8. The CDR3 spans 15 residues. Germline lookup yields CDR1 SGDLS and CDR2 YYNGEE.

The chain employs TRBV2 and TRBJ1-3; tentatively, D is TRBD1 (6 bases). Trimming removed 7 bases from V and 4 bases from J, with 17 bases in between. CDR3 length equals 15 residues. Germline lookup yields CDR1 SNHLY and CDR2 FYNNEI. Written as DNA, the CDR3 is TGTGCCAGCAAAGAGGAGGAAGGGGGAGGAAACACCATATATTTT. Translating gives CASKEEEGGGNTIYF.

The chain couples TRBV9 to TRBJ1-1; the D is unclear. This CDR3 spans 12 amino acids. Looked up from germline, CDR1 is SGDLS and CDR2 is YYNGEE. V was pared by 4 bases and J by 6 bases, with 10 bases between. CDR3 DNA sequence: TGTGCCAGCAGCCCGCGGTCCGCTGAAGCTTTCTTT. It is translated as CASSPRSAEAFF. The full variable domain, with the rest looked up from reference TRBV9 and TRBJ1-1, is DSGVTQTPKHLITATGQRVTLRCSPRSGDLSVYWYQQSLDQGLQFLIQYYNGEERAKGNILERFSAQQFPDLHSELNLSSLELGDSALYFCASSPRSAEAFFGQGTRLTVV.

CDR3 loop: CASSDLGGRSYEQYF. Here the CDR3 DNA reads TGTGCCAGCAGTGACCTCGGGGGGCGCTCCTACGAGCAGTACTTC. The V call is TRBV25-1, the J call TRBJ2-7; TRBD2 might be the D (7 bases). Germline loops: CDR1 MGHDK, CDR2 SYGVNS. This CDR3 has 15 amino acids. V shed 3 bases and J shed 0 bases, with 12 bases lying between them.

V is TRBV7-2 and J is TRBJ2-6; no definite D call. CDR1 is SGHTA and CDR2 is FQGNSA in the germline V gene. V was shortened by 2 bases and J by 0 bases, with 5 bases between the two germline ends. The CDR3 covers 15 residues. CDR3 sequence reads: CASSLSSSGANVLTF. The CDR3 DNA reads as TGTGCCAGCAGCTTATCGAGCTCTGGGGCCAACGTCCTGACTTTC.

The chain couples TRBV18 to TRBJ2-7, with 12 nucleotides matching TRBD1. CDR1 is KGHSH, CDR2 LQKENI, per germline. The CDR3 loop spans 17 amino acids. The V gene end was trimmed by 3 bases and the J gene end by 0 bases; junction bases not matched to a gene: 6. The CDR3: CASSPGTGGGSSYEQYF. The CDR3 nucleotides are TGTGCCAGCTCACCCGGGACAGGGGGCGGGTCCTCCTACGAGCAGTACTTC.